The 32 T cell receptor beta chains in this list originate from one sample, sequenced in a study of blood T cell repertoires in COVID-19. This table comes from immunoSEQ multiplex PCR, and its TCRdb copy is limited to in-frame clones, with some not included. The sample yields about 440,000 clones, 85% to 90% seen once. Sequenced material: peripheral blood. The receptor set was obtained from a woman aged 25-40 years with acute or convalescent COVID-19.

The rearrangement joins TRBV9 to TRBJ2-1; D may be TRBD1 (6 bases). Between the trimmed V and J ends, which lost 0 bases and 10 bases, there was a span of 17 bases. Germline assignment: CDR1 SGDLS and CDR2 YYNGEE. There are 15 residues in the CDR3. CDR3 region: CASSVGGPLWGEQFF. The CDR3 DNA is TGTGCCAGCAGCGTAGGGGGGCCTCTCTGGGGCGAGCAGTTCTTC. Using reference TRBV9 and TRBJ2-1 for the parts outside the CDR3, the full variable domain is DSGVTQTPKHLITATGQRVTLRCSPRSGDLSVYWYQQSLDQGLQFLIQYYNGEERAKGNILERFSAQQFPDLHSELNLSSLELGDSALYFCASSVGGPLWGEQFFGPGTRLTVL.

This clone occurred once. The chain uses TRBV19 and TRBJ2-2; 7 positions agree with TRBD1. The CDR3 consists of 15 residues. V lost 9 bases to trimming and J lost 4 bases; unmatched junction nucleotides: 11. The germline V gene encodes CDR1 LNHDA and CDR2 SQIVND (reference sequence). DNA for the CDR3: TGTGCCAGCAAGGAAACAGGGGTTTTCACCGGGGAGCTGTTTTTT. Translation gives CASKETGVFTGELFF. The variable domain in full, with the rest retrieved from reference TRBV19 and TRBJ2-2, is DGGITQSPKYLFRKEGQNVTLSCEQNLNHDAMYWYRQDPGQGLRLIYYSQIVNDFQKGDIAEGYSVSREKKESFPLTVTSAQKNPTAFYLCASKETGVFTGELFFGEGSRLTVL.

The V call is TRBV19, the J call TRBJ2-2; TRBD1 agrees at 8 bases. V was pared by 8 bases and J by 9 bases, with 8 bases of the junction left unmatched. CDR1 is LNHDA and CDR2 is SQIVND in the germline V gene (reference sequence). The CDR3 spans 13 residues. The CDR3 sequence: CASFGQGIRELFF. The CDR3 coding sequence is TGTGCCAGTTTCGGACAGGGTATCAGGGAGCTGTTTTTT.

This clone was counted a single time. This chain uses TRBV6-5 with TRBJ2-5; the match to TRBD1 covers 7 bases. Germline loops: CDR1 MNHEY, CDR2 SVGAGI. The CDR3 runs to 13 residues. The trim removed 7 bases at V and 1 base at J, leaving 3 bases unmatched. The CDR3 bases are TGTGCCAGCACTAAGGGGGCCCAAGAGACCCAGTACTTC. Its translation: CASTKGAQETQYF.

The gene calls are TRBV4-2 and TRBJ1-3; D unclear. The CDR3 spans 14 residues. The V gene lost 1 base and the J gene lost 2 bases, with 6 bases spanning the gap. Germline V gene data show CDR1 as LGHNA and CDR2 as YNFKEQ. CDR3 in amino acids: CASSQVAAGNTIYF. The CDR3 DNA follows: TGTGCCAGCAGCCAAGTGGCGGCTGGAAACACCATATATTTT.

A remark on this clone: Distinct nucleotide sequences in the sample also encode this CDR3. The chain combines TRBV28 with TRBJ1-4, with TRBD1 matching over 7 bases. From germline, CDR1 is MDHEN and CDR2 SYDVKM. This CDR3 spans 15 amino acids. The ends lost 6 bases at V and 4 bases at J; junction bases unmatched: 8. The CDR3 region is CASRLDRAFNEKLFF. CDR3 DNA: TGTGCCAGCAGACTTGACAGGGCCTTTAATGAAAAACTGTTTTTT.

The rearrangement joins TRBV14 to TRBJ2-5, with D possibly matching TRBD1 (6 bases). V was clipped by 0 bases and J by 5 bases, with 13 bases between them. The CDR3 runs to 15 residues. Germline V lookup: CDR1 SGHDN, CDR2 FVKESK. The CDR3 region has the DNA TGTGCCAGCAGCCAAGAAGGGGGACCCTTCGAGACCCAGTACTTC. This codes for CASSQEGGPFETQYF.

The chain joins TRBV18 to TRBJ2-7, with unresolved D. This CDR3 has 14 residues. V shed 3 bases and J shed 2 bases, with 11 bases lying between them. Germline V gene sequence: CDR1 KGHSH, CDR2 LQKENI. Written as DNA, the CDR3 is TGTGCCAGCTCACCGGAGAGCAAGACCTACGAGCAGTACTTC. It yields the protein CASSPESKTYEQYF.

The J gene is TRBJ2-1, the V gene TRBV3-1 (or the pseudogene TRBV3-2); 13 nucleotides align to TRBD2. With 1 base clipped from V and 11 bases from J, the junction kept 5 bases outside the gene matches. The V gene's germline CDR1 is LGHDT and CDR2 YNNKEL (reference sequence). The CDR3 is 15 amino acids. CDR3 in amino acids: CASSQAGLAGPQQFF. The CDR3, as DNA: TGTGCCAGCAGCCAAGCGGGACTAGCGGGGCCCCAGCAGTTCTTC.

The genes are TRBV5-1 and TRBJ1-5; tentatively, D is TRBD1 (5 bases). The CDR3 covers 15 residues. V was shortened by 1 base and J by 4 bases, with 12 bases between the two germline ends. Germline CDR1 is SGHRS and CDR2 is YFSETQ. The CDR3 DNA reads as TGCGCCAGCAGCTTGCAGGGATTTATAAATCAGCCCCAGCATTTT. This translates into CASSLQGFINQPQHF. Looking up the rest from reference TRBV5-1 and TRBJ1-5 gives the full variable domain: KAGVTQTPRYLIKTRGQQVTLSCSPISGHRSVSWYQQTPGQGLQFLFEYFSETQRNKGNFPGRFSGRQFSNSRSEMNVSTLELGDSALYLCASSLQGFINQPQHFGDGTRLSIL.

The V and J genes are TRBV21-1 and TRBJ2-1; the table calls TRBD2, which could not be checked here. TRBV21-1 is marked as a pseudogene. CDR3 length equals 11 residues. CDR3 in DNA: TGTGCCAGCAGCGGAGACAATGAGCAGTTCTTC. This sequence encodes CASSGDNEQFF.

The V gene is TRBV28, the J gene TRBJ1-1, with a tentative D call TRBD1 (5 bases). The CDR3 consists of 13 residues. Germline V gene lookup returns CDR1 MDHEN and CDR2 SYDVKM. Trimming cost V 2 bases and J 7 bases, with 11 bases left between them. CDR3 sequence: CASSLIRGLEAFF. CDR3 DNA sequence: TGTGCCAGCAGTTTAATTAGGGGCCTTGAAGCTTTCTTT.

V gene TRBV11-3 combines with J gene TRBJ1-1, with unresolved D. The CDR3 loop spans 14 amino acids. V gave up 1 base and J gave up 4 bases, with 10 bases separating them. Per germline, CDR1 SGHNT and CDR2 YENEEA. CDR3 DNA: TGTGCCAGCAGCTTAGGGAGGGAATCCACTGAAGCTTTCTTT. Amino acids: CASSLGRESTEAFF. Full variable domain (remainder filled in from reference TRBV11-3 and TRBJ1-1): EAGVVQSPRYKIIEKKQPVAFWCNPISGHNTLYWYLQNLGQGPELLIRYENEEAVDDSQLPKDRFSAERLKGVDSTLKIQPAELGDSAVYLCASSLGRESTEAFFGQGTRLTVV.

This clone was picked up one time. The chain couples TRBV7-9 to TRBJ1-1; 10 nucleotides align to TRBD1. The CDR3 length is 15 residues. Losses at the gene ends were 4 bases for V and 6 bases for J; bases not matched to a gene: 8. CDR1 SEHNR and CDR2 FQNEAQ come from the germline V gene (reference sequence). CDR3 DNA sequence: TGTGCCAGCAGCTCCTGGACAGGGGGGTTCGCTGAAGCTTTCTTT. Translated, it gives CASSSWTGGFAEAFF.

The chain joins TRBV30 to TRBJ1-1; 8 nucleotides align to TRBD1. Germline V gives CDR1 GTSNPN, CDR2 SVGIG (reference sequence). The CDR3 is made up of 16 amino acids. V dropped 8 bases and J dropped 0; count of bases not matched to a gene: 14. CDR3 amino acids: CARTRGQMGMNTEAFF. The CDR3 bases are TGTGCCCGTACCAGGGGGCAAATGGGCATGAACACTGAAGCTTTCTTT.

Only one count was recorded for this clone. V and J are TRBV28 and TRBJ1-1, with 7 bases identical to TRBD1. With V trimmed by 8 bases and J by 0 bases, 6 bases remained unmatched. The CDR3 consists of 14 residues. Germline V lookup: CDR1 MDHEN, CDR2 SYDVKM. In DNA form, the CDR3 reads TGTGCCAGCGGACGGGACAGTATGAACACTGAAGCTTTCTTT. Residues: CASGRDSMNTEAFF.

The rearrangement joins TRBV12-3 or TRBV12-4 to TRBJ1-5, with 7 bases that match TRBD1. The V and J ends lost 6 bases and 5 bases, in that order; junction bases with no gene match: 1. The CDR3 sequence is 12 residues long. This chain's CDR3 is CASRGTDQPQHF. CDR3 in DNA: TGTGCCAGCAGAGGGACAGATCAGCCCCAGCATTTT.

The chain carries TRBV28 and TRBJ2-1, with 11 nucleotides matching TRBD2. CDR3 size: 13 residues. V dropped 3 bases and J dropped 12; count of bases not matched to a gene: 4. CDR1 and CDR2 (germline): MDHEN, SYDVKM. The CDR3 region has the DNA TGTGCCAGCAGTTTTAGCGGGGGGGTCCCGCAGTTCTTC. This gives the protein CASSFSGGVPQFF. The entire variable domain, with the rest obtained from reference TRBV28 and TRBJ2-1, is as follows: DVKVTQSSRYLVKRTGEKVFLECVQDMDHENMFWYRQDPGLGLRLIYFSYDVKMKEKGDIPEGYSVSREKKERFSLILESASTNQTSMYLCASSFSGGVPQFFGPGTRLTVL.

This chain joins TRBV4-2 and TRBJ2-3; D uncertain. The CDR3 contains 15 residues. V gave up 0 bases and J gave up 5 bases, with 12 bases separating them. CDR1 LGHNA and CDR2 YNFKEQ come from the germline V gene. CDR3 coding DNA: TGTGCCAGCAGCCAAGAGGCTAGTCTTCAAGATACGCAGTATTTT. Residues: CASSQEASLQDTQYF.

The chain recombines TRBV19 with TRBJ2-7; the D gene is possibly TRBD1 (6 bases). CDR1 is LNHDA and CDR2 is SQIVND in the germline V gene (reference sequence). This CDR3 has 13 amino acids. Trimming cost V 4 bases and J 4 bases, with 11 bases left between them. The CDR3: CASSSGRGYEQYF. Here the CDR3 DNA reads TGTGCCAGTAGTAGTGGCAGGGGTTACGAGCAGTACTTC.

The chain joins TRBV9 to TRBJ2-2; no reliable D call. The V end lost 0 bases, the J end lost 2 bases, and 5 bases lay between the germline ends. The germline CDR1 and CDR2 sequences are SGDLS and YYNGEE. This CDR3 contains 14 residues. CDR3 bases: TGTGCCAGCAGCGTAGACATAAACACCGGGGAGCTGTTTTTT. It encodes CASSVDINTGELFF.

The chain links TRBV6-5 to TRBJ1-2; 7 bases are a match to TRBD1. CDR1 is MNHEY and CDR2 is SVGAGI in the germline V gene. Losses at the gene ends were 4 bases for V and 3 bases for J; bases not matched to a gene: 5. The CDR3 consists of 14 residues. CDR3 sequence: CASSFAGGHYGYTF. Written as DNA, the CDR3 is TGTGCCAGCAGTTTCGCAGGGGGGCACTATGGCTACACCTTC.

The genes are TRBV6-6 and TRBJ1-5, with D unclear. The V and J ends lost 0 bases and 6 bases respectively, with 3 bases between them. CDR1 and CDR2 (germline): MNHNY, SVGAGI (reference sequence). This CDR3 is 12 amino acids long. CDR3 protein: CASSYSGQPQHF. CDR3 coding DNA: TGTGCCAGCAGTTACTCCGGTCAGCCCCAGCATTTT.

The rearrangement joins TRBV15 to TRBJ1-4; D not certain. The CDR3 covers 13 residues. The V end lost 2 bases, the J end lost 11 bases, and 12 bases lay between the germline ends. The germline CDR1 and CDR2 sequences are LNHNV and YYDKDF (reference sequence). The CDR3 here is CATSRIEAPKLFF. The CDR3, as DNA: TGTGCCACCAGCAGAATTGAAGCTCCCAAACTGTTTTTT.

The rearrangement uses TRBV15 and TRBJ2-1, with 10 nucleotides matching TRBD1. The CDR3 length is 16 residues. Germline CDR1 is LNHNV and CDR2 is YYDKDF (reference sequence). V was pared by 5 bases and J by 5 bases, with 9 bases of the junction left unmatched. The CDR3 sequence is CATSPPPGTGDNEQFF. The CDR3 bases are TGTGCCACCAGCCCACCCCCCGGGACAGGGGACAATGAGCAGTTCTTC.

V is TRBV7-6 and J is TRBJ1-5, with 9 positions matching TRBD1. V lost 5 bases, J lost 5 bases, and 13 bases stayed unmatched. CDR1 and CDR2 (germline): SGHVS, FNYEAQ. This CDR3 region has 17 residues. The CDR3 here is CASSHFRDRVSDQPQHF. The CDR3 region has the DNA TGTGCCAGCAGCCACTTCCGGGACAGGGTTAGTGATCAGCCCCAGCATTTT.

The J gene is TRBJ2-7, the V gene TRBV13; 8 nucleotides line up with TRBD1. The CDR3 is 14 amino acids. The germline V gene encodes CDR1 PRHDT and CDR2 FYEKMQ (reference sequence). The V gene end was trimmed by 2 bases and the J gene end by 5 bases; junction bases not matched to a gene: 5. CDR3 sequence: CASSLTGGIDEQYF. CDR3 coding DNA: TGTGCCAGCAGCTTAACAGGGGGGATCGACGAGCAGTACTTC.

The rearrangement joins TRBV6-1 to TRBJ1-5, with D possibly being TRBD1 (6 bases). The CDR3 contains 15 residues. From germline, CDR1 is MNHNS and CDR2 SASEGT. V was clipped by 0 bases and J by 4 bases, with 10 bases between them. For the CDR3, the DNA is TGTGCCAGCAGTGAAGCGCAGAGGGGGAATCAGCCCCAGCATTTT. Residues: CASSEAQRGNQPQHF.

This chain links TRBV6-5 with TRBJ1-5; tentatively, D is TRBD1 (5 bases). The CDR3 length is 13 residues. V lost 7 bases to trimming and J lost 2 bases, with 9 bases between them. The germline CDR1 and CDR2 sequences are MNHEY and SVGAGI. The CDR3 nucleotides are TGTGCCAGCATAGCGGGGGGCAATCAGCCCCAGCATTTT. Its translation: CASIAGGNQPQHF.

This chain uses TRBV6-4 with TRBJ2-3; no definite D call. The CDR3 sequence is 15 residues long. Trimming left V 0 bases short and J 4 bases short, with 11 bases between. Germline V gives CDR1 MRHNA, CDR2 SNTAGT. CDR3 residues: CASSDSIPVSDTQYF. The CDR3 DNA follows: TGTGCCAGCAGTGACTCGATACCGGTCTCAGATACGCAGTATTTT.

This chain uses TRBV2 with TRBJ2-2; 7 bases are a match to TRBD1. Germline V gives CDR1 SNHLY, CDR2 FYNNEI. This CDR3 has 15 residues. With V trimmed by 8 bases and J by 3 bases, 9 bases remained unmatched. CDR3 DNA sequence: TGTGCCAGCGCCGGTTTGCAGGGGGACACCGGGGAGCTGTTTTTT. Translated: CASAGLQGDTGELFF. Using reference TRBV2 and TRBJ2-2 for the parts outside the CDR3, the full variable domain is EPEVTQTPSHQVTQMGQEVILRCVPISNHLYFYWYRQILGQKVEFLVSFYNNEISEKSEIFDDQFSVERPDGSNFTLKIRSTKLEDSAMYFCASAGLQGDTGELFFGEGSRLTVL.

The V and J genes are TRBV4-1 and TRBJ2-3, with no clear D. CDR1 and CDR2 (germline): MGHRA, YSYEKL. CDR3 size: 16 residues. Trimming removed 4 bases from V and 2 bases from J, with 16 bases in between. The CDR3 protein is CASSPAAVLDTDTQYF. The CDR3 region has the DNA TGCGCCAGCAGCCCAGCAGCAGTTCTAGACACAGATACGCAGTATTTT.